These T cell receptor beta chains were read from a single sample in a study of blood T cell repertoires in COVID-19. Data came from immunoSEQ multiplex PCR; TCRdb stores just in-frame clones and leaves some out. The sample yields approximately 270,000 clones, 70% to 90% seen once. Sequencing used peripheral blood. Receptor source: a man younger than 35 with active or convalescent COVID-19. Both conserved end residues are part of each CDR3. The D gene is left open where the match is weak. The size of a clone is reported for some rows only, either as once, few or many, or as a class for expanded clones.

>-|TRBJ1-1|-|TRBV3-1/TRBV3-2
CATRRGNTEAFF
TGTGCCACTAGGAGGGGGAACACTGAAGCTTTCTTT
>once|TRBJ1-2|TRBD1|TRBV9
CASSVGQGVYYGYTF
TGTGCCAGCAGCGTTGGACAGGGTGTTTACTATGGCTACACCTTC
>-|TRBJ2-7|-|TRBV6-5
CASSPRGTRYEQYF
TGTGCCAGCAGTCCGAGGGGGACCCGATACGAGCAGTACTTC
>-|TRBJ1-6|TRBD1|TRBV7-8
CASSLLGGTGRSPLHF
TGTGCCAGCAGCTTATTAGGGGGGACAGGGCGGTCACCCCTCCACTTT
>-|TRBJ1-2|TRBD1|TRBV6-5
CASSYPTGQTYGCTF
TGTGCCAGCAGTTACCCGACGGGACAGACTTATGGCTGCACCTTC
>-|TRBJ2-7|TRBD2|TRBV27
CASSLYGTAGAYEQYF
TGTGCCAGCAGTTTATACGGTACAGCGGGAGCCTACGAGCAGTACTTC
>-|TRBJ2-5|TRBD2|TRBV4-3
CASSQTLAAIETQYF
TGCGCCAGCAGCCAAACCCTAGCGGCCATCGAGACCCAGTACTTC
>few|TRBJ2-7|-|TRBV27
CASSLSTTLYEQYF
TGTGCCAGCAGTTTATCGACTACCCTCTACGAGCAGTACTTC
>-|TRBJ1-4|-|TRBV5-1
CASSLVLQRGEKLFF
TGCGCCAGCAGCTTGGTTCTACAGCGGGGTGAAAAACTGTTTTTT
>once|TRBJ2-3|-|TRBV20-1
CSADHSGTQYF
TGCAGTGCTGACCACTCCGGGACGCAGTATTTT
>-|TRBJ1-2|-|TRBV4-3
CASSQDTGTNGYTF
TGCGCCAGCAGCCAAGACACAGGGACTAATGGCTACACCTTC
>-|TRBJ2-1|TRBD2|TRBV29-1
CSVGSGDNEQFF
TGCAGCGTGGGGAGCGGGGACAATGAGCAGTTCTTC
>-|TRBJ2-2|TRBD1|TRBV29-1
CSVETGGTGELFF
TGCAGCGTTGAGACAGGGGGCACCGGGGAGCTGTTTTTT
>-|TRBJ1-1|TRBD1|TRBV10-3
CAISWDRYTEAFF
TGTGCCATCAGTTGGGACAGATACACTGAAGCTTTCTTT
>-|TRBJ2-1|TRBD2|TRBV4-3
CASSQDYASGSYEQFF
TGCGCCAGCAGCCAAGATTACGCTAGCGGGAGCTATGAGCAGTTCTTC
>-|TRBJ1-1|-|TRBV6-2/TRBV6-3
CASSHPGLPNTEAFF
TGTGCCAGCAGTCACCCCGGACTCCCGAACACTGAAGCTTTCTTT
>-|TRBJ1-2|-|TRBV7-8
CASSYRDSNYGYTF
TGTGCCAGCAGCTACCGGGACTCTAACTATGGCTACACCTTC
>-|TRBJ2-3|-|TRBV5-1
CASSLDGRRGTDTQYF
TGCGCCAGCAGCTTGGATGGGCGTCGAGGCACAGATACGCAGTATTTT
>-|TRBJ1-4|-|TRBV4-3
CASSQDGRGTNEKLFF
TGCGCCAGCAGCCAAGATGGTCGGGGGACTAATGAAAAACTGTTTTTT
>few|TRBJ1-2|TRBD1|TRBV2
CASSQDRDYGYTF
TGTGCCAGCAGTCAGGACAGGGATTATGGCTACACCTTC
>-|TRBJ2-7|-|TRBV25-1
CASSTTATGAYEQYF
TGTGCCAGCAGTACCACCGCCACCGGTGCCTACGAGCAGTACTTC
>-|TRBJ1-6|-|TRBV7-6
CASSLVGQGSDSPLHF
TGTGCCAGCAGCTTAGTGGGTCAGGGATCGGATTCACCCCTCCACTTT
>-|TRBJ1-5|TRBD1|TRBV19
CASSAIQGAIQPQHF
TGTGCCAGTAGCGCAATACAGGGGGCGATTCAGCCCCAGCATTTT
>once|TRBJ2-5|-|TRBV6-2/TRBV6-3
CASSYPGDLEETQYF
TGTGCCAGCAGTTACCCGGGGGATCTAGAAGAGACCCAGTACTTC
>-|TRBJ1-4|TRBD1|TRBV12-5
CASGLTPTGGITNEKLFF
TGTGCTAGTGGTTTGACGCCAACAGGGGGGATAACTAATGAAAAACTGTTTTTT
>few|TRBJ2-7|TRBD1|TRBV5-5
CASSGVGQGAHEQYF
TGTGCCAGCAGCGGGGTGGGACAGGGGGCCCACGAGCAGTACTTC
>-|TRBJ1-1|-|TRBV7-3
CASSITLTGLIKNTEAFF
TGTGCCAGCAGTATCACCCTCACAGGCCTGATTAAGAACACTGAAGCTTTCTTT
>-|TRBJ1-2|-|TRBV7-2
CASRPQGDYGYTF
TGTGCCAGCAGACCACAGGGCGACTATGGCTACACCTTC
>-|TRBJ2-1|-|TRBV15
CATSRVAGTHYNEQFF
TGTGCCACCAGCAGAGTGGCCGGGACACATTACAATGAGCAGTTCTTC
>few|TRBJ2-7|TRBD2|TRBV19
CASSISLSSGSNEQYF
TGTGCCAGTAGTATATCTTTGTCTAGCGGGAGCAACGAGCAGTACTTC
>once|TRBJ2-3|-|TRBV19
CASNREGTDTQYF
TGTGCCAGTAACCGGGAAGGCACAGATACGCAGTATTTT
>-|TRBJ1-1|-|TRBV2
CASTYRFMNTEAFF
TGTGCCAGCACGTACAGGTTCATGAACACTGAAGCTTTCTTT
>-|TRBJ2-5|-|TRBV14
CASSLLSTGETQYF
TGTGCCAGCAGCCTACTTAGCACCGGAGAGACCCAGTACTTC
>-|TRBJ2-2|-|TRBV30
CAWSRGRANTGELFF
TGTGCCTGGAGCAGGGGAAGGGCGAACACCGGGGAGCTGTTTTTT
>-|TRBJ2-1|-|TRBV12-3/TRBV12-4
CASSLGSGFEQFF
TGTGCCAGCAGTTTAGGCTCAGGCTTCGAGCAGTTCTTC
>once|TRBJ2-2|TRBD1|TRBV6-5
CASRTTGKDGELFF
TGTGCCAGCAGGACGACAGGGAAGGACGGGGAGCTGTTTTTT
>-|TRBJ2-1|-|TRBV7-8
CASSLARGERSYNEQFF
TGTGCCAGCAGCTTAGCGCGCGGCGAGAGATCCTACAATGAGCAGTTCTTC
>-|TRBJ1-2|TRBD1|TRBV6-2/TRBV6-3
CASSSGTGDHYGYTF
TGTGCCAGCAGTTCCGGGACAGGGGACCACTATGGCTACACCTTC
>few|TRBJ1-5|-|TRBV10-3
CAISEDRGFVQPQHF
TGTGCCATCAGTGAGGACCGAGGGTTTGTTCAGCCCCAGCATTTT
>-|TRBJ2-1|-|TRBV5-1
CASSRERAAKVEQFF
TGCGCCAGCAGCCGGGAGCGGGCTGCCAAGGTTGAGCAGTTCTTC